These 6 T cell receptor beta chains were all obtained from the same sample, sequenced in a study of T cell responses to AZD1222 COVID-19 vaccine. Only in-frame clones appear in the TCRdb table, and some are missing; sequencing was by immunoSEQ multiplex PCR. This table has 70,000 to 95,000 clones, 85% to 95% appearing once. Sequenced material: peripheral blood, taken 28 days after the second AZD1222 dose. The source is an adult who received the AZD1222 COVID-19 vaccine.

The chain employs TRBV30 and TRBJ2-7; the D call may be TRBD1 or TRBD2 (5 bases each). Germline CDR1 is GTSNPN and CDR2 is SVGIG (reference sequence). The V gene lost 0 bases and the J gene lost 6 bases, with 12 bases spanning the gap. The CDR3 consists of 13 residues. The CDR3 DNA sequence: TGTGCCTGGAGTGTACGGGAAGGGGTCGAGCAGTACTTC. Its translation: CAWSVREGVEQYF.

The chain combines TRBV28 with TRBJ2-3; 7 positions match TRBD2. Germline-derived CDR1 and CDR2 are MDHEN and SYDVKM. Trimming took 3 bases from V and 2 from J; bases not matched to a gene: 2. This CDR3 comprises 14 residues. The CDR3 nucleotides read TGTGCCAGCAGTTTTGGGGGGGTCACAGATACGCAGTATTTT. It yields the protein CASSFGGVTDTQYF.

The chain carries TRBV9 and TRBJ1-4; 7 bases fit TRBD1. The ends lost 3 bases at V and 6 bases at J; junction bases unmatched: 11. The length of the CDR3 is 16 residues. Germline V gives CDR1 SGDLS, CDR2 YYNGEE. In DNA form, the CDR3 reads TGTGCCAGCAGCGAAAACAACAGGGGTTCCCATGAAAAACTGTTTTTT. It specifies CASSENNRGSHEKLFF.

This chain uses TRBV27 with TRBJ2-3; TRBD2 is a possible D gene (6 bases). The CDR3 extends over 13 amino acids. Germline CDR1 reads MNHEY; CDR2 reads SMNVEV (reference sequence). The V gene lost 7 bases and the J gene lost 2 bases, with 10 bases spanning the gap. The CDR3, as DNA: TGTGCCAGCAAGGCGGGGAACACAGATACGCAGTATTTT. Protein product: CASKAGNTDTQYF.

The chain recombines TRBV6-5 with TRBJ1-2; 8 positions match TRBD1. The V segment lost 4 bases and the J segment 2 bases; nucleotides outside the gene matches: 3. Germline-derived CDR1 and CDR2 are MNHEY and SVGAGI. The CDR3 length is 14 residues. CDR3: CASSSRQGNYGYTF. The CDR3, as DNA: TGTGCCAGCAGTTCTCGACAGGGGAACTATGGCTACACCTTC.

V and J are TRBV30 and TRBJ1-2; D is uncertain. Germline CDR1 is GTSNPN and CDR2 is SVGIG (reference sequence). V lost 8 bases and J lost 4, with 20 bases in between. There are 14 residues in the CDR3. CDR3 sequence (DNA): TGTGCCCAAGAGACAAGTAAGGCGTCCTATGGCTACACCTTC. This sequence encodes CAQETSKASYGYTF.